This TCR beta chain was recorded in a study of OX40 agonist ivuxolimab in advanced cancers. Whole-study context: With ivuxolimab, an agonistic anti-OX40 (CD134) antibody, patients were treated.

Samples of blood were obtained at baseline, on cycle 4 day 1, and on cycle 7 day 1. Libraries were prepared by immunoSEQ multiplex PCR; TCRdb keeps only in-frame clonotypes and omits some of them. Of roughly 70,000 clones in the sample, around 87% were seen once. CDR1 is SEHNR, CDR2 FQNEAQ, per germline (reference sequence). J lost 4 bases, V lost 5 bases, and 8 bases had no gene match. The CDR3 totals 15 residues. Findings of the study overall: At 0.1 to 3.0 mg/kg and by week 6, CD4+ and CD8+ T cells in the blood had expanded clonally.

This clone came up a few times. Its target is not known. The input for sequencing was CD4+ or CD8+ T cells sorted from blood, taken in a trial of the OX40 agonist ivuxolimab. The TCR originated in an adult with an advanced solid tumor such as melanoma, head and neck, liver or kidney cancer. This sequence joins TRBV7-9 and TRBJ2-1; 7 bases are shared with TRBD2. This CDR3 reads CASSLLGRGYNEQFF. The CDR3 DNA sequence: TGTGCCAGCAGCCTTTTAGGGCGGGGGTACAATGAGCAGTTCTTC.